Listed below are T cell receptor beta chains from one sample, sequenced in a study of T cells in localized non-small cell lung cancer. Assay: immunoSEQ multiplex PCR; the TCRdb copy retains only in-frame clones and omits some. The table has about 12,000 clones, about 83% seen once. Sequences were derived from peripheral blood, sampled before any cancer treatment. The source is a male donor at least 60 years old with stage I lung adenocarcinoma. Both conserved end residues are part of each CDR3. D genes are given only for firm matches. Size is omitted from some rows. Given values are once, few, many or a class for expanded clones.

d_call clone_size j_call v_call cdr3_nt cdr3_aa
TRBD1 - TRBJ1-3 TRBV7-8 TGTGCCAGCAGCTTGAGCCCCCGGGACAGGAGACCACGCTCTGGAAACACCATATATTTT CASSLSPRDRRPRSGNTIYF
- - TRBJ1-1 TRBV6-5 TGTGCCAGCACCTCGATCCAGGGGCGGAGGACTGAAGCTTTCTTT CASTSIQGRRTEAFF
- - TRBJ1-2 TRBV2 TGTGCCAGCAGTGAAGCAGGACCGTCGGTTGGTGGCTACACCTTC CASSEAGPSVGGYTF
- - TRBJ2-2 TRBV4-2 TGTGCCAGCAGCCAACTGGGACAGAACACCGGGGAGCTGTTTTTT CASSQLGQNTGELFF
- - TRBJ2-6 TRBV5-1 TGCGCCAGCAGCTTACCAGGGGCGAGGGCCAACGTCCTGACTTTC CASSLPGARANVLTF
- - TRBJ2-7 TRBV5-1 TGCGCCAGCAGCTTGGCGGGCAACTACGAGCAGTACTTC CASSLAGNYEQYF
- once TRBJ1-2 TRBV5-1 TGCGCCAGCAGCTCCGGGATAACCTATGGCTACACCTTC CASSSGITYGYTF
- once TRBJ1-1 TRBV6-5 TGTGCCAGCGATTCGAACTGGGCAAACACTGAAGCTTTCTTT CASDSNWANTEAFF
- - TRBJ2-7 TRBV19 TGTGCCAGTAGTACCCGGGTTCCGGCCTACGAGCAGTACTTC CASSTRVPAYEQYF
- - TRBJ2-5 TRBV5-5 TGTGCCAGCAGCCCCTACCAAGAGACCCAGTACTTC CASSPYQETQYF